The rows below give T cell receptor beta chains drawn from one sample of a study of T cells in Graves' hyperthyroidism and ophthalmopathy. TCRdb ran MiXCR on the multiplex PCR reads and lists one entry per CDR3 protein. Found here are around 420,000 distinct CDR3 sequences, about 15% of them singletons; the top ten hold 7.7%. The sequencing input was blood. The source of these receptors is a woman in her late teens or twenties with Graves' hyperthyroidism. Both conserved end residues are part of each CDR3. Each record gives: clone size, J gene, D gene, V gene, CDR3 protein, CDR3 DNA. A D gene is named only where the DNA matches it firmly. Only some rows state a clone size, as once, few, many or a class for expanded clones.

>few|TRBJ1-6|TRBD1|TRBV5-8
CASSLLTGNSPLHF
TGTGCCAGCAGCTTGCTGACAGGGAACTCACCCCTCCACTTT
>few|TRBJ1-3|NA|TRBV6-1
CAGSQAGAGNTIYF
TGTGCCGGCAGTCAGGCAGGGGCTGGAAACACCATATATTTT
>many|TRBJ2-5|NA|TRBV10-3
CAISERTSVQETQYF
TGTGCCATCAGTGAGCGAACTAGTGTACAAGAGACCCAGTACTTC
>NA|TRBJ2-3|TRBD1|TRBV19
CASSIDRGVADTQYF
TGTGCCAGTAGTATTGACAGGGGTGTGGCAGATACGCAGTATTTT
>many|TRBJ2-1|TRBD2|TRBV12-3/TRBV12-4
CASSNPSGRVNEQFF
TGTGCCAGCAGCAACCCTAGCGGGAGGGTGAATGAGCAGTTCTTC
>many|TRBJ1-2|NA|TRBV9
CASSVEETGYGYTF
TGTGCCAGCAGCGTAGAGGAGACAGGCTATGGCTACACCTTC
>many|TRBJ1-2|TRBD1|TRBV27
CASSPTGFAGYTF
TGTGCCAGCAGCCCGACAGGGTTCGCTGGCTACACCTTC
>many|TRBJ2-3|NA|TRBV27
CASSLYPGILTDTQYF
TGTGCCAGCAGTTTATATCCAGGTATCCTCACAGATACGCAGTATTTT
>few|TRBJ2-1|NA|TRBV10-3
CAISAISGSAYNEQFF
TGTGCCATCAGTGCGATTAGCGGTTCAGCCTACAATGAGCAGTTCTTC
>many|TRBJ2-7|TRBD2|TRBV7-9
CASSFSGSSYEQYF
TGTGCCAGCAGCTTTAGCGGGAGCTCCTACGAGCAGTACTTC
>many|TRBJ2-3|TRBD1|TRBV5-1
CASSLQGARADTQYF
TGCGCCAGCAGCTTACAGGGGGCTCGAGCAGATACGCAGTATTTT
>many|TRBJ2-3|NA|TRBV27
CASRLAYHFTDTQYF
TGTGCCAGCAGACTAGCCTACCACTTTACAGATACGCAGTATTTT
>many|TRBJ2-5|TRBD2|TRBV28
CASSLLAGGPGETQYF
TGTGCCAGCAGCCTACTAGCGGGGGGGCCGGGGGAGACCCAGTACTTC
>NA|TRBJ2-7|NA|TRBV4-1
CASSHSSAGIYEQYF
TGCGCCAGCAGCCATAGCTCCGCAGGGATCTACGAGCAGTACTTC
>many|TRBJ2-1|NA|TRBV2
CASNLGYNEQFF
TGTGCCAGCAATTTGGGCTACAATGAGCAGTTCTTC
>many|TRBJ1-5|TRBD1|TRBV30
CAWTGQGIYQPQHF
TGTGCCTGGACTGGACAGGGGATCTATCAGCCCCAGCATTTT
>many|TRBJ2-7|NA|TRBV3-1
CASSQDAGRVHEQYF
TGTGCCAGCAGCCAAGATGCGGGCAGGGTCCACGAGCAGTACTTC
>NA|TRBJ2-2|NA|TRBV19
CASSSRTVGTGELFF
TGTGCCAGTAGTTCTAGGACAGTTGGTACCGGGGAGCTGTTTTTT
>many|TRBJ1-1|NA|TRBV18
CASSPRRGGGVNTEAFF
TGTGCCAGCTCACCGCGGCGGGGGGGCGGGGTGAACACTGAAGCTTTCTTT
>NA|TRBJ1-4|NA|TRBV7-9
CASSPGRATNEKLFF
TGTGCCAGCAGCCCGGGACGAGCAACTAATGAAAAACTGTTTTTT
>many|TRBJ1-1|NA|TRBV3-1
CASRQGSNTEAFF
TGTGCCAGCAGACAGGGATCGAACACTGAAGCTTTCTTT
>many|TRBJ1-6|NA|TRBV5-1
CASSLGRLDSPLHF
TGCGCCAGCAGCTTGGGAAGATTGGATTCACCCCTCCACTTT
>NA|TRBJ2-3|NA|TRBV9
CASSVAPASSTDTQYF
TGTGCCAGCAGCGTAGCTCCAGCGTCTAGCACAGATACGCAGTATTTT
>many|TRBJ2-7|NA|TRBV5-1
CASSPRDGMDEQYF
TGCGCCAGCAGCCCACGGGACGGTATGGACGAGCAGTACTTC
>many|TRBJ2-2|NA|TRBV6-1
CATGGPEHTGELFF
TGTGCCACCGGGGGGCCCGAGCACACCGGGGAGCTGTTTTTT
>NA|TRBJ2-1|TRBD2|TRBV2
CASREGGGNEQFF
TGTGCCAGCAGAGAGGGCGGGGGGAATGAGCAGTTCTTC
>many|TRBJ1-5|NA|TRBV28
CASIQGFNQPQHF
TGTGCCAGCATTCAGGGCTTTAATCAGCCCCAGCATTTT
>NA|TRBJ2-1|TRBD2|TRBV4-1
CASSTLAGAYNEQFF
TGCGCCAGCAGCACGCTAGCGGGGGCGTACAATGAGCAGTTCTTC
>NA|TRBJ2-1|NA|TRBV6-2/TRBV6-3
CASKSTSYNEQFF
TGTGCCAGCAAAAGCACCTCCTACAATGAGCAGTTCTTC
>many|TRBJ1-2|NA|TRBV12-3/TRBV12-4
CASSRFRVSYGYTF
TGTGCCAGCAGCCGGTTTAGGGTTAGCTATGGCTACACCTTC
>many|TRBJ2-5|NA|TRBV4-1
CASSQAYQETQYF
TGCGCCAGCAGCCAGGCGTACCAAGAGACCCAGTACTTC
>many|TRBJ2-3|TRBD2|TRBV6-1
CASSTPSSGSSTDTQYF
TGTGCCAGCTCCACACCTTCTAGCGGATCTAGCACAGATACGCAGTATTTT
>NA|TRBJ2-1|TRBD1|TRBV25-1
CASSEDDREPYNEQFF
TGTGCCAGCAGTGAAGACGACAGGGAACCCTACAATGAGCAGTTCTTC
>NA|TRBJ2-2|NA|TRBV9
CASSVQSVNTGELFF
TGTGCCAGCAGCGTACAATCAGTGAACACCGGGGAGCTGTTTTTT
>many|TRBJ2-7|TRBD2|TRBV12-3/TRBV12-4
CASSFHHAGDDEQYF
TGTGCCAGCAGTTTCCACCACGCGGGAGACGACGAGCAGTACTTC
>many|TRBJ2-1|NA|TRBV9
CASSVDDEQFF
TGTGCCAGCAGCGTTGACGATGAGCAGTTCTTC
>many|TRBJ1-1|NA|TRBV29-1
CSAGTGDFEAFF
TGCAGCGCGGGGACGGGTGATTTTGAAGCTTTCTTT
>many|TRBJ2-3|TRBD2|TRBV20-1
CSAPTSGRAADTQYF
TGCAGTGCGCCGACTAGCGGGAGAGCAGCAGATACGCAGTATTTT
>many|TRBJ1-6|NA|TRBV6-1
CASSVQGVNSPLHF
TGTGCCAGCAGTGTCCAGGGAGTTAATTCACCCCTCCACTTT
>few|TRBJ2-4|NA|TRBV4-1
CASSQGRVVTAKNIQYF
TGCGCCAGCAGCCAAGGACGAGTTGTTACGGCCAAAAACATTCAGTACTTC
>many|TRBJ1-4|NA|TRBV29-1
CSAGPGPNEKLFF
TGCAGCGCGGGACCTGGTCCTAATGAAAAACTGTTTTTT
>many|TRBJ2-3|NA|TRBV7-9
CASSPRARGGTDTQYF
TGTGCCAGCAGCCCCCGAGCGAGGGGAGGCACAGATACGCAGTATTTT
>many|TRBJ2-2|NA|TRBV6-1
CASSEIGRNTGELFF
TGTGCCAGCAGTGAAATCGGCAGAAACACCGGGGAGCTGTTTTTT
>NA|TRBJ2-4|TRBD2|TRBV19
CASSRGTRGGIQYF
TGTGCCAGTAGTCGAGGGACTAGGGGGGGCATTCAGTACTTC
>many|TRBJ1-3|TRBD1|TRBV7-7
CASSLPGQTSSGNTIYF
TGTGCTAGCAGCTTACCGGGACAGACTAGCTCTGGAAACACCATATATTTT
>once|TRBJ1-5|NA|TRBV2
CAASSPTINQPQHF
TGTGCCGCCAGCAGCCCGACGATAAATCAGCCCCAGCATTTT
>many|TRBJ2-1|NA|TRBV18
CASSPRTVDSYNEQFF
TGTGCCAGCTCACCACGGACAGTTGACTCCTACAATGAGCAGTTCTTC
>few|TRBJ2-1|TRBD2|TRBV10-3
CAISRLADNEQFF
TGTGCCATCAGCAGACTAGCGGATAATGAGCAGTTCTTC
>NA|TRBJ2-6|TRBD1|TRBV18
CASSPQGAAGANVLTF
TGTGCCAGCTCACCACAGGGGGCAGCGGGGGCCAACGTCCTGACTTTC
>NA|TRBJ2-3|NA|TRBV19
CASNPDGGGTDTQYF
TGTGCCAGTAACCCTGACGGGGGAGGCACAGATACGCAGTATTTT
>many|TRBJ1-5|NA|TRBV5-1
CAREGVGPHQPQHF
TGCGCCAGAGAAGGGGTGGGCCCCCATCAGCCCCAGCATTTT
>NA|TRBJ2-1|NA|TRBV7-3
CASSLRIDGTRQFF
TGTGCCAGCAGCTTAAGGATAGATGGGACAAGACAGTTCTTC
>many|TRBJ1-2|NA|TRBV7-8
CASSFGGIGYGYTF
TGTGCCAGCAGCTTCGGGGGTATCGGCTATGGCTACACCTTC
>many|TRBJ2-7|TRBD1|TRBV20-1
CSARDLTGDYEQYF
TGCAGTGCTAGAGACCTAACAGGGGACTACGAGCAGTACTTC
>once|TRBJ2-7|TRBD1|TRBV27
CASSFRLGTGGNEQYF
TGTGCCAGCAGTTTCCGACTCGGGACAGGGGGCAACGAGCAGTACTTC
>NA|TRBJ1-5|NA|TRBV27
CASSLLGAGNQPQHF
TGTGCCAGCAGTTTACTTGGGGCAGGCAATCAGCCCCAGCATTTT
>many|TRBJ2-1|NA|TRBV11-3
CASSSGLSGEQFF
TGTGCCAGCAGCTCCGGGCTCTCTGGTGAGCAGTTCTTC